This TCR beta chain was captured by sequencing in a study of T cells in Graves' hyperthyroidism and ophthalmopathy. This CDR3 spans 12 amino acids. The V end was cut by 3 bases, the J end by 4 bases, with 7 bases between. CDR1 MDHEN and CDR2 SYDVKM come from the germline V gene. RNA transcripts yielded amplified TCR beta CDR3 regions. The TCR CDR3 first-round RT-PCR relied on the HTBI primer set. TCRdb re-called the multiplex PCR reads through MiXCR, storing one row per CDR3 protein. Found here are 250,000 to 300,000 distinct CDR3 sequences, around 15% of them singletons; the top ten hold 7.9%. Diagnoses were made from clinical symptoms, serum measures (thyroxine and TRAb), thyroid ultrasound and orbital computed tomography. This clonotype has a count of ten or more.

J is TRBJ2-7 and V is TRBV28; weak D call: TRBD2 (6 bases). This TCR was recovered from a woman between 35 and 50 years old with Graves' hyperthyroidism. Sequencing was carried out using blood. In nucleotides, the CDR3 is TGTGCCAGCAGTTTCGCGGGGTACGAGCAGTACTTC. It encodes CASSFAGYEQYF.